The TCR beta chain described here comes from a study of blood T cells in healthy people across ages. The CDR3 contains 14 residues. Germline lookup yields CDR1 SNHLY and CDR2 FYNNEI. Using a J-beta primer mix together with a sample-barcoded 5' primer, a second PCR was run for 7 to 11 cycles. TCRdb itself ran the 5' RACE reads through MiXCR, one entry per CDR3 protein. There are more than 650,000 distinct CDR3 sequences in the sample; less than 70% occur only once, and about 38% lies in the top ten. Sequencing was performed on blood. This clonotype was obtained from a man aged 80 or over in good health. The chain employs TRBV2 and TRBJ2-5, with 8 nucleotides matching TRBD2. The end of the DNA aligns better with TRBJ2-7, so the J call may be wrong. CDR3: CASGRQAGVHEQYF. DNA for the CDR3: TGTGCCAGCGGGCGTCAAGCGGGAGTACACGAGCAGTACTTC.